This T cell receptor (beta chain) was recovered during a study of identical twins. This clonotype has a handful of counts. TCRdb processed the 5' RACE reads anew with MiXCR; each CDR3 protein has one entry. The sample has hundreds of thousands of distinct CDR3 sequences, 9% to 15% seen once; the top ten hold around 1.6%. Germline CDR1 and CDR2: LNHNV and YYDKDF (reference sequence). V gave up 3 bases and J gave up 2 bases, with 14 bases separating them. The CDR3 is made up of 16 amino acids. The sample was also linked to a second study, of yellow fever vaccine responses in identical twins.

Sequencing was performed on PBMCs. This clonotype originated in a young woman in good health. V usage is TRBV15 and J usage is TRBJ1-5; D possibly corresponds to TRBD1 (6 bases). CDR3 protein: CATSRVQGSGNQPQHF. The CDR3 region has the DNA TGTGCCACCAGCAGGGTACAGGGCTCAGGCAATCAGCCCCAGCATTTT.